A single sample is the source of the 26 T cell receptor beta chains below, sequenced in a study of cytomegalovirus exposure and HLA in healthy donors. Use of 60 Vbeta and 13 Jbeta primers characterized the PCR. The repertoire was sequenced with immunoSEQ multiplex PCR; TCRdb's copy has only in-frame clones and lacks some. This table holds around 200,000 clones, around 79% found once. Sequenced sample: PBMCs. These receptors originate from a girl aged 2 to 9 in good health and CMV-seronegative.

This sequence joins TRBV2 and TRBJ2-3, with 9 bases aligning to TRBD2. The CDR3 spans 15 residues. With V trimmed by 4 bases and J by 5 bases, 7 bases remained unmatched. Germline V gives CDR1 SNHLY, CDR2 FYNNEI. The DNA of the CDR3 is TGTGCCAGCAGTGTGCGAGAAGCGGGGGGAGATACGCAGTATTTT. Translated: CASSVREAGGDTQYF.

In its sample, this clone was seen a few times. V usage is TRBV18 and J usage is TRBJ2-2, with D possibly matching TRBD2 (6 bases). In germline, CDR1 is KGHSH, CDR2 LQKENI. The ends were cut back, 2 bases at V and 1 base at J, with 11 bases in the middle. This CDR3 has 16 amino acids. The CDR3, as DNA: TGTGCCAGCTCACCAGCACTAGCAGAGAACACCGGGGAGCTGTTTTTT. Protein sequence: CASSPALAENTGELFF.

The gene calls are TRBV25-1 and TRBJ2-1; 12 bases line up with TRBD2. With V trimmed by 1 base and J by 6 bases, 7 bases remained unmatched. Germline assignment: CDR1 MGHDK and CDR2 SYGVNS. This CDR3 region has 17 residues. The CDR3 is CASSESPTSGSINEQFF. DNA for the CDR3: TGTGCCAGCAGTGAATCTCCGACTAGCGGGAGTATCAATGAGCAGTTCTTC.

In DNA, the CDR3 is TGTGCCAGTAGTATTGCTGAGCGAGATACGCAGTATTTT. Its translation is CASSIAERDTQYF. The genes are TRBV19 and TRBJ2-3, with unresolved D. Per germline, CDR1 LNHDA and CDR2 SQIVND (reference sequence). V was cut by 3 bases and J by 5 bases, with 9 bases left in between. This CDR3 region has 13 residues.

The chain recombines TRBV19 with TRBJ1-5, with TRBD1 identical over 10 bases. V was clipped by 0 bases and J by 6 bases; unmatched bases: 5. CDR3 size: 16 residues. CDR1 and CDR2 (germline): LNHDA, SQIVND (reference sequence). The DNA for the CDR3 is TGTGCCAGTAGTATAGACGGGACAGGGGCAGGTCAGCCCCAGCATTTT. This encodes CASSIDGTGAGQPQHF.

The rearrangement uses TRBV1 and TRBJ2-3; TRBD2 reflects the table's D call only, with no check against the DNA. TRBV1 is a recognized pseudogene. The length of the CDR3 is 12 residues. The CDR3, as DNA: TGCACCAGCAGCCGCCCGGGAAATAAGCAGTATTTT. It translates to CTSSRPGNKQYF.

The CDR3 protein is CASSPRVGTSYEQYF. CDR3 nucleotide sequence: TGTGCCAGCTCTCCGAGGGTGGGAACCTCCTACGAGCAGTACTTC. This sequence joins TRBV25-1 and TRBJ2-5; possibly TRBD2 for D (5 bases). Matching the DNA end better, TRBJ2-7 makes the J call doubtful. Per the germline V gene, CDR1 is MGHDK and CDR2 is SYGVNS. The CDR3 sequence is 15 residues long.

This clone appeared a few times. V usage is TRBV5-4 and J usage is TRBJ1-1; D remains ambiguous. Per germline, CDR1 SGHNT and CDR2 YYREEE (reference sequence). The V end was cut by 1 base, the J end by 5 bases, with 12 bases between. This CDR3 contains 14 residues. CDR3 coding DNA: TGTGCCAGCAGCTTGCGGACCCGGGAAACTGAAGCTTTCTTT. It is translated as CASSLRTRETEAFF.

This clone was detected once. This rearrangement joins TRBV14 to TRBJ1-1, with 10 bases matching TRBD1. CDR3 size: 14 residues. The V segment lost 4 bases and the J segment 4 bases; nucleotides outside the gene matches: 3. The germline V gene has CDR1 SGHDN and CDR2 FVKESK. DNA for the CDR3: TGTGCCAGCAGCCTAGGACAGGGGGGCACTGAAGCTTTCTTT. As protein: CASSLGQGGTEAFF.

The V call is TRBV18, the J call TRBJ1-2; no reliable D call. The V and J ends lost 2 bases and 2 bases respectively, with 15 bases between them. CDR1 and CDR2 (germline): KGHSH, LQKENI. CDR3 length: 16 residues. CDR3 nucleotide sequence: TGTGCCAGCTCACCAGAAATACCAGGACTCAACTATGGCTACACCTTC. As protein: CASSPEIPGLNYGYTF.

The gene calls are TRBV2 and TRBJ2-2, with 11 bases lining up with TRBD2. The J segment lost 3 bases and the V segment lost 6 bases, leaving 0 bases of the junction unmatched. CDR3 length equals 14 residues. Germline V gene lookup returns CDR1 SNHLY and CDR2 FYNNEI. CDR3 DNA: TGTGCCAGCAGACTAGCGGGAGACACCGGGGAGCTGTTTTTT. This encodes CASRLAGDTGELFF.

The gene calls are TRBV28 and TRBJ2-4; 8 bases are a match to TRBD1. The CDR3 is 15 residues long. The J segment lost 9 bases and the V segment lost 2 bases, leaving 9 bases of the junction unmatched. In germline, CDR1 is MDHEN, CDR2 SYDVKM. The CDR3 sequence is CASSLPGGQGGIQYF. The CDR3 DNA reads TGTGCCAGCAGTTTACCGGGTGGACAGGGAGGCATTCAGTACTTC.

The chain combines TRBV9 with TRBJ1-2; TRBD1 agrees at 10 bases. The CDR3 runs 14 residues. J was trimmed by 8 bases and V by 3 bases; bases with no gene match: 7. Per germline, CDR1 SGDLS and CDR2 YYNGEE. CDR3: CASSETGTGDGYTF. CDR3 coding DNA: TGTGCCAGCAGCGAGACCGGGACAGGGGACGGCTACACCTTC.

This clone was observed a single time. The chain couples TRBV9 to TRBJ1-5; weak D call: TRBD1 (5 bases). Looked up from germline, CDR1 is SGDLS and CDR2 is YYNGEE. CDR3 length: 20 amino acids. Trimming shortened V by 5 bases and J by 3 bases, and 30 bases separated the two germline ends. The CDR3 nucleotides read TGTGCCAGCAGACCCACCCGGGACGGCCGATGTGCGGGAGACAATCAGCCCCAGCATTTT. Translated, it gives CASRPTRDGRCAGDNQPQHF.

This clone was detected a few times. The V and J genes are TRBV19 and TRBJ2-1; D uncertain. The CDR3 loop spans 13 amino acids. V gave up 1 base and J gave up 6 bases, with 7 bases separating them. Germline-derived CDR1 and CDR2 are LNHDA and SQIVND (reference sequence). In nucleotides, the CDR3 is TGTGCCAGTAGTATAGGGCTGTCCAATGAGCAGTTCTTC. Translating it yields CASSIGLSNEQFF.

The V and J genes are TRBV11-1 and TRBJ1-6; no definite D call. The germline V and J ends were trimmed by 4 bases and 1 base, with 8 bases remaining between them. CDR3 length: 15 amino acids. Germline V gene data show CDR1 as SGHAT and CDR2 as FQDESV (reference sequence). The CDR3 DNA reads as TGTGCCAGCAGCTATACGGGATCCTATAATTCACCCCTCCACTTT. Residues: CASSYTGSYNSPLHF. Complete variable domain (other parts from reference TRBV11-1 and TRBJ1-6): EAEVAQSPRYKITEKSQAVAFWCDPISGHATLYWYRQILGQGPELLVQFQDESVVDDSQLPKDRFSAERLKGVDSTLKIQPAELGDSAMYLCASSYTGSYNSPLHFGNGTRLTVT.

This chain uses TRBV6-1 with TRBJ1-3, with D hard to call. Per germline, CDR1 MNHNS and CDR2 SASEGT. The CDR3 sequence is 17 residues long. Trimming shortened V by 1 base and J by 4 bases, and 17 bases separated the two germline ends. The DNA for the CDR3 is TGTGCCAGCAGTGAAGTTTATGGAGGGCTCGGGGGAAACACCATATATTTT. Residues: CASSEVYGGLGGNTIYF.

The chain carries TRBV5-1 and TRBJ1-1; D might be TRBD1 (6 bases). CDR1 and CDR2 from the germline V gene are SGHRS and YFSETQ. The CDR3 length is 14 residues. Trimming left V 4 bases short and J 1 base short, with 11 bases between. The CDR3 region has the DNA TGCGCCAGCAGCCCACAGGGCAAGAACACTGAAGCTTTCTTT. Translating gives CASSPQGKNTEAFF.

This chain links TRBV18 with TRBJ2-1, with 9 bases fitting TRBD2. V shed 0 bases, J shed 5 bases, and the junction held 8 bases outside the gene matches. Looked up from germline, CDR1 is KGHSH and CDR2 is LQKENI. The CDR3 spans 17 residues. CDR3 amino acids: CASSPPMGGRGNNEQFF. CDR3 nucleotides: TGTGCCAGCTCACCACCGATGGGCGGGAGGGGAAACAATGAGCAGTTCTTC.

V usage is TRBV6-1 and J usage is TRBJ2-3; TRBD1 matches at 8 bases. Germline loops: CDR1 MNHNS, CDR2 SASEGT. The trim removed 6 bases at V and 0 bases at J, leaving 5 bases unmatched. The CDR3 has 15 residues. DNA for the CDR3: TGTGCCAGCAGGGCAGGGGGCCGTAGCACAGATACGCAGTATTTT. This gives the protein CASRAGGRSTDTQYF.

This clone was observed a handful of times. The chain carries TRBV5-4 and TRBJ2-3; unclear D gene. The CDR3 is 14 residues long. CDR1 is SGHNT, CDR2 YYREEE, per germline (reference sequence). Trimming left V 4 bases short and J 2 bases short, with 11 bases between. CDR3 amino acids: CASSRDSNTDTQYF. Here the CDR3 DNA reads TGTGCCAGCAGCCGAGATAGTAACACAGATACGCAGTATTTT.

This clone came up a few times. The rearrangement uses TRBV19 and TRBJ1-5, with a tentative D call TRBD1 (5 bases). Trimming removed 5 bases from V and 1 base from J, with 12 bases in between. Germline-derived CDR1 and CDR2 are LNHDA and SQIVND (reference sequence). The CDR3 is 15 amino acids. The CDR3 sequence: CASSFGGLSNQPQHF. In nucleotides, the CDR3 is TGTGCCAGTAGTTTTGGGGGGTTAAGCAATCAGCCCCAGCATTTT.

This clone was seen more than once but under ten times. The V gene is TRBV13, the J gene TRBJ1-1; TRBD1 aligns across 7 bases. J was trimmed by 0 bases and V by 10 bases; bases with no gene match: 2. CDR3 length: 12 residues. Germline V gene lookup returns CDR1 PRHDT and CDR2 FYEKMQ (reference sequence). The DNA of the CDR3 is TGTGCCACGGGACAGCTGAACACTGAAGCTTTCTTT. Protein sequence: CATGQLNTEAFF.

This sequence joins TRBV2 and TRBJ1-1; D unclear. V was trimmed by 5 bases and J by 1 base, leaving 14 bases between them. This CDR3 contains 15 residues. Germline V gene data show CDR1 as SNHLY and CDR2 as FYNNEI. CDR3 region: CASSQSVITNTEAFF. The DNA of the CDR3 is TGTGCCAGCAGTCAATCGGTCATAACGAACACTGAAGCTTTCTTT. Combining the CDR3 with reference TRBV2 and TRBJ1-1 gives the whole variable domain EPEVTQTPSHQVTQMGQEVILRCVPISNHLYFYWYRQILGQKVEFLVSFYNNEISEKSEIFDDQFSVERPDGSNFTLKIRSTKLEDSAMYFCASSQSVITNTEAFFGQGTRLTVV.

The rearrangement links TRBV6-5 to TRBJ2-2, with 7 positions matching TRBD1. Trimming at V came to 5 bases and at J to 4 bases, leaving 4 bases not matched to a gene. Germline CDR1 and CDR2: MNHEY and SVGAGI. The CDR3 extends over 14 amino acids. This chain's CDR3 is CASSADRSTGELFF. The CDR3 bases are TGTGCCAGCAGTGCGGACAGGAGCACCGGGGAGCTGTTTTTT.

V usage is TRBV6-5 and J usage is TRBJ2-5; 7 nucleotides align to TRBD1. Germline CDR1 reads MNHEY; CDR2 reads SVGAGI. The CDR3 extends over 15 amino acids. V dropped 6 bases and J dropped 5; count of bases not matched to a gene: 12. Written as DNA, the CDR3 is TGTGCCAGCAGCCCGAGAGGGGGCGGGCGGGAGACCCAGTACTTC. It is translated as CASSPRGGGRETQYF.